This is a list of T cell receptor beta chains from one sample in a study of memory CD8 T cells in hepatitis C reinfection. The data were produced by immunoSEQ multiplex PCR, yet TCRdb's version contains in-frame clones alone and is incomplete. There are about 43,000 clones in the sample; 89% occur only once, and 0.72% lies in the top ten. The sample comprised naive CD8+ T cells sorted from blood. All receptors come from a man younger than 35 with hepatitis C virus infection. Each CDR3 is given with its conserved first and last residue. A D gene is named only where the DNA matches it firmly. Rows give clone size only sometimes, using once, few, many, or a class for an expanded clone.

clone_size	v_call	cdr3_length	j_call	d_call	cdr3_aa	cdr3_nt
-	TRBV9	14	TRBJ2-5	TRBD2	CASSVAGGQETQYF	TGTGCCAGCAGCGTAGCGGGGGGTCAAGAGACCCAGTACTTC
once	TRBV14	13	TRBJ1-2	-	CASSQSQGYGYTF	TGTGCCAGCAGCCAATCACAGGGTTACGGCTACACCTTC
few	TRBV5-6	13	TRBJ2-7	-	CASSPGTLYEQYF	TGTGCCAGCAGCCCGGGGACTTTGTACGAGCAGTACTTC
-	TRBV6-6	14	TRBJ2-2	-	CASSFDTNTGELFF	TGTGCCAGCAGCTTCGACACCAACACCGGGGAGCTGTTTTTT
-	TRBV14	15	TRBJ1-1	-	CASSQDRRPGGRAFF	TGTGCCAGCAGCCAAGACAGGAGGCCAGGAGGGAGAGCTTTCTTT
-	TRBV4-3	19	TRBJ1-4	TRBD1	CASSLRWGTGIPFNEKLFF	TGCGCCAGCAGCCTCCGCTGGGGGACAGGGATCCCGTTTAATGAAAAACTGTTTTTT
-	TRBV2	13	TRBJ1-5	-	CASGPHPDQPQHF	TGTGCCAGTGGGCCCCATCCTGACCAGCCCCAGCATTTT
-	TRBV10-3	18	TRBJ1-1	-	CAISDSIRGVIENTEAFF	TGTGCCATCAGTGACTCGATCAGGGGTGTAATCGAAAACACTGAAGCTTTCTTT
-	TRBV7-3	13	TRBJ2-1	-	CASSLSGYNEQFF	TGTGCCAGCAGCCTCAGCGGATACAATGAGCAGTTCTTC
-	TRBV13	15	TRBJ2-7	TRBD2	CASSSTSGSSYEQYF	TGTGCCAGCAGCTCAACTAGCGGGAGTAGCTACGAGCAGTACTTC
-	TRBV25-1	16	TRBJ1-1	-	CASSLDSGGSDTEAFF	TGTGCCAGCAGCTTGGACAGCGGGGGGTCGGACACTGAAGCTTTCTTT
-	TRBV7-9	14	TRBJ2-7	-	CAAGGGAYSYEQYF	TGTGCAGCCGGAGGGGGGGCCTACTCCTACGAGCAGTACTTC
-	TRBV11-2	16	TRBJ2-2	-	CASSLSGLSDTGELFF	TGTGCCAGCAGCCTGTCAGGGCTATCGGACACCGGGGAGCTGTTTTTT
-	TRBV2	14	TRBJ2-1	-	CASSERSSYNEQFF	TGTGCCAGCAGTGAAAGGAGCTCCTACAATGAGCAGTTCTTC
-	TRBV11-2	12	TRBJ2-2	-	CASSLYTGELFF	TGTGCCAGCAGCCTGTATACCGGGGAGCTGTTTTTT
-	TRBV4-1	15	TRBJ2-7	TRBD2	CASSRTSGSPYEQYF	TGCGCCAGCAGCCGGACTAGCGGGAGTCCCTACGAGCAGTACTTC
-	TRBV6-5	13	TRBJ1-5	-	CASSYSFNQPQHF	TGTGCCAGCAGTTACTCCTTCAATCAGCCCCAGCATTTT
-	TRBV7-3	13	TRBJ2-3	-	CASRERATDTQYF	TGTGCCAGTCGGGAGCGGGCCACAGATACGCAGTATTTT
-	TRBV4-1	18	TRBJ1-5	TRBD1	CANPGDRGWVSSNQPQHF	TGCGCCAACCCGGGGGACAGGGGTTGGGTTTCGAGCAATCAGCCCCAGCATTTT
-	TRBV5-1	15	TRBJ2-5	TRBD1	CASSTRTGPQETQYF	TGCGCCAGCAGCACGAGGACAGGACCCCAAGAGACCCAGTACTTC
-	TRBV10-2	12	TRBJ2-1	-	CASSEDSYEQFF	TGCGCCAGCAGTGAGGATAGTTATGAGCAGTTCTTC
-	TRBV7-8	12	TRBJ2-5	-	CASSSPQETQYF	TGTGCCAGCAGCTCACCCCAGGAGACCCAGTACTTC
-	TRBV4-1	16	TRBJ1-5	-	CASSQDITAIWQPQHF	TGCGCCAGCAGCCAAGATATCACAGCCATCTGGCAGCCCCAGCATTTT
-	TRBV29-1	17	TRBJ2-3	TRBD2	CSVEVVAGGGDTDTQYF	TGCAGCGTTGAAGTTGTGGCGGGCGGGGGAGACACAGATACGCAGTATTTT
-	TRBV13	14	TRBJ2-7	TRBD2	CASSFGTSEYEQYF	TGTGCCAGCAGCTTCGGGACTAGCGAGTACGAGCAGTACTTC
-	TRBV28	13	TRBJ2-1	-	CASSARDYNEQFF	TGTGCCAGCAGTGCCCGGGACTACAATGAGCAGTTCTTC
few	TRBV27	12	TRBJ1-1	-	CASSQGHAEAFF	TGTGCCAGCAGCCAGGGGCACGCTGAAGCTTTCTTT
-	TRBV7-2	13	TRBJ2-5	-	CASSPTTQETQYF	TGTGCCAGCAGCCCGACTACCCAAGAGACCCAGTACTTC
-	TRBV11-2	16	TRBJ2-7	-	CASSLGPSAYSYEQYF	TGTGCCAGCAGCTTAGGTCCTAGCGCATACTCCTACGAGCAGTACTTC
-	TRBV5-4	14	TRBJ1-2	-	CASSFGVGDYGYTF	TGTGCCAGCAGCTTCGGGGTAGGAGACTATGGCTACACCTTC
-	TRBV28	14	TRBJ1-1	-	CASNPFGMNTEAFF	TGTGCCAGCAACCCGTTCGGGATGAACACCGAAGCTTTCTTT
-	TRBV2	13	TRBJ2-7	TRBD1	CASRGTDPYEQYF	TGTGCCAGCAGGGGGACAGACCCCTACGAGCAGTACTTC
-	TRBV5-4	16	TRBJ1-2	TRBD1	CASSLERTGGVYGYTF	TGTGCCAGCAGCTTGGAACGGACAGGGGGGGTCTATGGCTACACCTTC
once	TRBV9	14	TRBJ1-2	TRBD1	CASSGQGSSGGYTF	TGTGCCAGCAGCGGACAGGGTTCCTCGGGCGGCTACACCTTC
-	TRBV4-3	16	TRBJ1-6	-	CASSQDRWGSNSPLHF	TGCGCCAGCAGCCAAGATCGGTGGGGCAGTAATTCACCCCTCCACTTT
-	TRBV19	15	TRBJ2-1	TRBD2	CASTPGTSGYNEQFF	TGTGCCAGTACTCCCGGGACTAGCGGGTACAATGAGCAGTTCTTC
-	TRBV4-3	15	TRBJ2-1	TRBD2	CASSLTSGGYNEQFF	TGCGCCAGCAGCCTAACTAGCGGGGGGTACAATGAGCAGTTCTTC
once	TRBV4-1	15	TRBJ2-5	TRBD2	CASSQGTSGQETQYF	TGCGCCAGCAGCCAAGGGACTAGCGGCCAAGAGACCCAGTACTTC
once	TRBV29-1	12	TRBJ1-1	-	CSVREGNTEAFF	TGCAGCGTGAGGGAGGGGAACACTGAAGCTTTCTTT
-	TRBV5-4	13	TRBJ2-5	-	CASSFDSQETQYF	TGTGCCAGCAGCTTCGACAGCCAAGAGACCCAGTACTTC
-	TRBV27	15	TRBJ1-5	-	CASSLSGRGGQPQHF	TGTGCCAGCAGTTTATCGGGGAGAGGTGGTCAGCCCCAGCATTTT
-	TRBV6-1	15	TRBJ2-1	TRBD2	CASRRLAGNYNEQFF	TGTGCCAGCAGGCGCCTAGCGGGAAACTACAATGAGCAGTTCTTC
-	TRBV4-3	16	TRBJ1-3	-	CASSQEDGLSGNTIYF	TGCGCCAGCAGCCAAGAGGACGGACTCTCTGGAAACACCATATATTTT